The present T cell receptor beta chain was sequenced within a study of blood T cell repertoires in COVID-19. The wider study: PBMCs, B-cell-depleted T cells, or T cells were the source of the cDNA or gDNA that made up the material.

Participant age was about 18 to 95 years, and participants resided in about two dozen US areas. Each participant's cohort was designated according to participant-reported clinical history. Under the authors' procedure: Estimates of nucleated cell counts were drawn from the amplification of reference gene primers. TCRdb's copy holds only in-frame clones and misses some; the assay was immunoSEQ multiplex PCR. V and J calls and clone size are given by that table; D and trimming were obtained from the DNA. The table includes 200,000 to 250,000 clones, 83% detected once. The source is a woman between 50 and 59 years old who had been exposed to COVID-19. The sample comprised PBMCs or T cells enriched from blood (not recorded which).

The CDR3 sequence: CSVEGRGQSVIMNTEAFF. The DNA of the CDR3 is TGCAGCGTTGAAGGCAGGGGGCAATCTGTTATCATGAACACTGAAGCTTTCTTT. The chain combines TRBV29-1 with TRBJ1-1, with 8 bases that match TRBD1. This CDR3 region has 18 residues. In germline, CDR1 is SQVTM, CDR2 ANQGSEA. The junction had 13 bases not matched to a gene; V was cut back by 1 base and J by 0 bases.